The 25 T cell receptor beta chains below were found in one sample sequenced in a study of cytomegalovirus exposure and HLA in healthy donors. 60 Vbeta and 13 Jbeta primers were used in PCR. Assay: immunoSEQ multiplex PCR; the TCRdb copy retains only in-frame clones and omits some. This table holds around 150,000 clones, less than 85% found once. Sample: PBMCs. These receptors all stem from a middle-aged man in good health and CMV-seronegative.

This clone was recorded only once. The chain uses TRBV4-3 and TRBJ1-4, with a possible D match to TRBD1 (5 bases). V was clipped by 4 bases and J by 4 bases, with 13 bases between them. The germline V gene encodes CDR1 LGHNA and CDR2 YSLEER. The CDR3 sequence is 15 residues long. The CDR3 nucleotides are TGCGCCAGCAGCCGACACATCGGGGGTAATGAAAAACTGTTTTTT. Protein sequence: CASSRHIGGNEKLFF.

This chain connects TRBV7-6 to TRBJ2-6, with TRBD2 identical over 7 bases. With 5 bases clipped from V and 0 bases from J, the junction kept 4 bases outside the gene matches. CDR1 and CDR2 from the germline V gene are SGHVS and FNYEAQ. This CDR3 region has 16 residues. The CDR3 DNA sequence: TGTGCCAGCAGCCCGGGGGGTAGCTCTGGGGCCAACGTCCTGACTTTC. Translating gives CASSPGGSSGANVLTF.

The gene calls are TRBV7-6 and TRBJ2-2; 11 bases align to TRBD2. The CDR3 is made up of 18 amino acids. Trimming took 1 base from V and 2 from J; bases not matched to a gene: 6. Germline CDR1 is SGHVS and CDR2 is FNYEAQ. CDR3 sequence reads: CASSLERLAGTNTGELFF. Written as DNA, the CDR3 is TGTGCCAGCAGCTTAGAGCGACTAGCGGGGACTAACACCGGGGAGCTGTTTTTT.

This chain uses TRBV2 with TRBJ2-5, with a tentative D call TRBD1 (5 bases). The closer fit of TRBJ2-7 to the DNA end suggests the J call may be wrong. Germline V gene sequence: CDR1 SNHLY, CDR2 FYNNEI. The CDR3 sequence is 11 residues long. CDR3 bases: TGTGCCAGCTCGGACACTTACGAGCAGTACTTC. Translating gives CASSDTYEQYF.

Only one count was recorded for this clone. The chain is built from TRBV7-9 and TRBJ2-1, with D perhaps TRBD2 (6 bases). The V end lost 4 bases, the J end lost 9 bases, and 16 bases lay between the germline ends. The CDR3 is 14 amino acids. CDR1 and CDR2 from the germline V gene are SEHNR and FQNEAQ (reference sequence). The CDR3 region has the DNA TGTGCCAGCAGCTGGAGGGACTCAGCGGGTGAGCAGTTCTTC. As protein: CASSWRDSAGEQFF.

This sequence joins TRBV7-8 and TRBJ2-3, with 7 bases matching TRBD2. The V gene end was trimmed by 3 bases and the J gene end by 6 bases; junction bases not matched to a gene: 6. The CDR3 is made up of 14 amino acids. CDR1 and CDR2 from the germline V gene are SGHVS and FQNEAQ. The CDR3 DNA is TGTGCCAGCAGCTTTGTCGGGGGGTGGGATACGCAGTATTTT. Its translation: CASSFVGGWDTQYF.

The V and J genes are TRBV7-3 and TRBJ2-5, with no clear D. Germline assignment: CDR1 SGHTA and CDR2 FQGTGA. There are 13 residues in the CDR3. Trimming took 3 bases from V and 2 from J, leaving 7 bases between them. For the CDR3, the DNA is TGTGCCAGCAGCTTGATACAACAAGAGACCCAGTACTTC. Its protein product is CASSLIQQETQYF. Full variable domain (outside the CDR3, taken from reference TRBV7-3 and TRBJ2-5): GAGVSQTPSNKVTEKGKYVELRCDPISGHTALYWYRQSLGQGPEFLIYFQGTGAADDSGLPNDRFFAVRPEGSVSTLKIQRTERGDSAVYLCASSLIQQETQYFGPGTRLLVL.

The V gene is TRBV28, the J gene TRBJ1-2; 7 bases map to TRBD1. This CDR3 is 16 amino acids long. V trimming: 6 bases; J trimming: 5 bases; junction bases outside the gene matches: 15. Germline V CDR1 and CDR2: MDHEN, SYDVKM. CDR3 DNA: TGTGCCAGCAGCCCGAACGGACAGGAGTCCTTGTATGGCTACACCTTC. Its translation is CASSPNGQESLYGYTF.

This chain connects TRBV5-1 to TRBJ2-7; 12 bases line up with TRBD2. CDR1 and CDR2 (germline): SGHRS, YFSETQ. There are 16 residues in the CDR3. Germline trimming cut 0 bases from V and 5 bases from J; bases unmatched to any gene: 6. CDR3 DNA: TGCGCCAGCAGCTTGGTTTTGACTAGCGGGAGCCACGAGCAGTACTTC. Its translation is CASSLVLTSGSHEQYF.

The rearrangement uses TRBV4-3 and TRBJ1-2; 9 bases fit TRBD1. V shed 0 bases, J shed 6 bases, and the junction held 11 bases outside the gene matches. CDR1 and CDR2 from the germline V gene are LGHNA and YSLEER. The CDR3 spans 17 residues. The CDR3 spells CASSQDGTGLPVDGYTF. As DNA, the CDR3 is TGCGCCAGCAGCCAAGATGGGACAGGGCTCCCAGTGGATGGCTACACCTTC.

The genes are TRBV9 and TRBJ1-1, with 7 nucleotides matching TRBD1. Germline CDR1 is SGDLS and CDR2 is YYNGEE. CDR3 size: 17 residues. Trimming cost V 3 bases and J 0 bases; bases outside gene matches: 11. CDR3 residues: CASSDRRDRSLNTEAFF. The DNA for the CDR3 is TGTGCCAGCAGCGACCGCCGGGACAGATCCCTGAACACTGAAGCTTTCTTT.

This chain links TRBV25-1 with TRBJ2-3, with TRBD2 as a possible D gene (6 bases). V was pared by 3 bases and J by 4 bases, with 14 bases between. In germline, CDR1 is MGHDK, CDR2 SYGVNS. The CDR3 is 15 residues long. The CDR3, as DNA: TGTGCCAGCAGTGATCGAGTTCGGGGGTCAGATACGCAGTATTTT. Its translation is CASSDRVRGSDTQYF.

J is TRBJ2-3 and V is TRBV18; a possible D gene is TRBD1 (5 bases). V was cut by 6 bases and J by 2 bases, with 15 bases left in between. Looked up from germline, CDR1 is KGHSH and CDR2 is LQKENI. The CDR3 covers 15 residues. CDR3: CASSTRQGNTDTQYF. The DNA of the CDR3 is TGTGCCAGCTCTACGCGGCAGGGAAACACAGATACGCAGTATTTT.

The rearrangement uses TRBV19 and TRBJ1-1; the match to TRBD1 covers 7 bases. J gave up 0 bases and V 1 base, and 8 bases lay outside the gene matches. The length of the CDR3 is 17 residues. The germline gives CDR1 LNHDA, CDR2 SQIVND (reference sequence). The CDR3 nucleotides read TGTGCCAGTAGTATAGTAGGGGGGACAGCCATGAACACTGAAGCTTTCTTT. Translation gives CASSIVGGTAMNTEAFF.

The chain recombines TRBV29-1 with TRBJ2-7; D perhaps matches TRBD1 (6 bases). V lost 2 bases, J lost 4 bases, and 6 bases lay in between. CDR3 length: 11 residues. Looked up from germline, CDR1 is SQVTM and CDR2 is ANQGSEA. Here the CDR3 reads CSVEQGYEQYF. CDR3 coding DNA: TGCAGCGTTGAACAGGGGTACGAGCAGTACTTC.

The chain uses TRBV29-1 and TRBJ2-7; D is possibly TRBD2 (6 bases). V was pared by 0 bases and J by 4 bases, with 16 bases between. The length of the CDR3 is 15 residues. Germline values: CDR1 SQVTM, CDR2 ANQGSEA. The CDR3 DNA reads TGCAGCGTTGAAGAGGAGGGGATCCTACCGTACGAGCAGTACTTC. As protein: CSVEEEGILPYEQYF.

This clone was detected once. The CDR3 nucleotides read TGTGCCAGCAGTTCGCAACAGGGGGGGAACACTGAAGCTTTCTTT. Residues: CASSSQQGGNTEAFF. The V call is TRBV6-6, the J call TRBJ1-1, with 8 bases identical to TRBD1. The J segment lost 1 base and the V segment lost 4 bases, leaving 5 bases of the junction unmatched. CDR3 length: 15 amino acids. The germline gives CDR1 MNHNY, CDR2 SVGAGI (reference sequence).

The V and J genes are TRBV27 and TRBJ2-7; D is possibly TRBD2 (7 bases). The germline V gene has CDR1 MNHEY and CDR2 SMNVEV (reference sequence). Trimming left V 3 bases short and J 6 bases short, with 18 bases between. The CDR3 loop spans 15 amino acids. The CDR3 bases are TGTGCCAGCAGTTTCAAAGTACAGGGAGGGTCCGAGCAGTACTTC. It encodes CASSFKVQGGSEQYF.

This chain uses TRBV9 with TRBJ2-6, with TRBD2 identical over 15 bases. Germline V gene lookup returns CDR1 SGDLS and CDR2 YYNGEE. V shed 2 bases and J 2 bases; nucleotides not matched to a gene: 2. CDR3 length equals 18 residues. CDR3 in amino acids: CASSVGLAGGPGANVLTF. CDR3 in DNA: TGTGCCAGCAGCGTCGGACTAGCGGGGGGGCCTGGGGCCAACGTCCTGACTTTC.

CDR3 nucleotides: TGTGCCATCAGCCAAGGGGCCACTGAAGCTTTCTTT. Protein product: CAISQGATEAFF. The V and J genes are TRBV10-3 and TRBJ1-1, with a weak D call TRBD1 (5 bases). The CDR3 has 12 residues. Germline CDR1 ENHRY, CDR2 SYGVKD. V lost 6 bases and J 4 bases, leaving 9 bases between the germline ends.

The CDR3 reads CASSAPGLARGTDTQYF. In DNA, the CDR3 is TGTGCCAGCAGCGCCCCGGGACTAGCGAGAGGGACAGATACGCAGTATTTT. The chain recombines TRBV7-9 with TRBJ2-3; 10 positions match TRBD2. The CDR3 is made up of 17 amino acids. CDR1 and CDR2 from the germline V gene are SEHNR and FQNEAQ (reference sequence). With V trimmed by 5 bases and J by 3 bases, 11 bases remained unmatched.

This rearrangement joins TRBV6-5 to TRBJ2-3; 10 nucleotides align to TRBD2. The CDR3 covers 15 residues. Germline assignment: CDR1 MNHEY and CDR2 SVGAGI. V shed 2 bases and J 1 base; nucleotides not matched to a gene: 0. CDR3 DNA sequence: TGTGCCAGCAGTTACGGACTAGCGGGCACAGATACGCAGTATTTT. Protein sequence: CASSYGLAGTDTQYF.

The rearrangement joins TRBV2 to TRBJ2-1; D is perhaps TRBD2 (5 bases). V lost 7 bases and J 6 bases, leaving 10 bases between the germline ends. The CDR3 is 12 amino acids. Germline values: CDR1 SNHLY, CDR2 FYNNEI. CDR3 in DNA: TGTGCCAGCACCCAAGAGGGCAATGAGCAGTTCTTC. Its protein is CASTQEGNEQFF.

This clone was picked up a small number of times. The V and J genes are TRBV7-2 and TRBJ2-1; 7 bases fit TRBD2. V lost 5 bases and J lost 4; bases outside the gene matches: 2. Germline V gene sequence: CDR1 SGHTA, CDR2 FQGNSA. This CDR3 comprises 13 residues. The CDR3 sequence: CASSTSVYNEQFF. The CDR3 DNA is TGTGCCAGCAGCACTAGCGTTTACAATGAGCAGTTCTTC.

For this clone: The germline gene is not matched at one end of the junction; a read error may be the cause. DNA for the CDR3: TGCGCCAGCAGCACCCTAACAGGGTCCCAAGAGGCCCAGTACTTC. This sequence encodes CASSTLTGSQEAQYF. This chain connects TRBV5-1 to TRBJ2-5; TRBD1 might be the D (6 bases). The length of the CDR3 is 15 residues. Germline lookup yields CDR1 SGHRS and CDR2 YFSETQ.